This TCR beta chain was sequenced in a study of shared clonotypes between healthy human individuals. CDR1 is SGHRS, CDR2 YFSETQ, per germline. The junction had 11 bases not matched to a gene; V was cut back by 2 bases and J by 6 bases. This CDR3 has 15 amino acids. Only in-frame clones appear in the TCRdb table, and some are missing; sequencing was by immunoSEQ multiplex PCR. Of fewer than 3 million clones in the sample, about nine tenths are singletons; the top ten hold 0.3% to 0.4%. The study's findings and limits: Owing to a small donor count, the genetic and exposure-history diversity represented was limited. A reduction in generation probabilities was seen for non-shared clonotypes relative to those shared by all four donors. Even with large depth, rarefaction showed that sorted-subset sequencing was incomplete. Naive subsets tended to show greater estimated richness than memory subsets.

For this clone: Its antigen is currently unknown.

The sequence was obtained from a man younger than 30 in good health. Some clones in this sample may be carry-over from other donors' samples. Sequences were obtained from naive CD4+ T cells from PBMCs. Sample subset: CD45RA+ positively selected. The chain combines TRBV5-1 with TRBJ2-7; TRBD1 aligns across 7 bases. This CDR3 is CASSFRQGSSPEQYF. CDR3 DNA sequence: TGCGCCAGCAGCTTCCGACAGGGAAGTTCTCCCGAGCAGTACTTC.